A single sample gave rise to the 23 T cell receptor beta chains below, sequenced in a study of blood T cell repertoires in COVID-19. The repertoire was sequenced with immunoSEQ multiplex PCR; TCRdb's copy has only in-frame clones and lacks some. In the table there are tens of thousands of clones, around 81% of which are singletons. The specimen was peripheral blood. Source of these receptors: a human donor in a cohort sampled during active COVID-19.

The chain links TRBV5-1 to TRBJ2-3, with D possibly TRBD1 on 5 matching bases. V gave up 2 bases and J gave up 2 bases, with 12 bases separating them. The CDR3 extends over 15 amino acids. CDR1 and CDR2 from the germline V gene are SGHRS and YFSETQ. CDR3 sequence: CASSFAGLITDTQYF. Written as DNA, the CDR3 is TGCGCCAGCAGCTTTGCAGGGCTAATCACAGATACGCAGTATTTT.

CDR3 DNA sequence: TGTGCCAGCAGTGAGCTAGTGACTAATGAAAAACTGTTTTTT. As protein: CASSELVTNEKLFF. The chain uses TRBV2 and TRBJ1-4, with D unresolved. The CDR3 is 14 amino acids. Between the trimmed V and J ends, which lost 3 bases and 2 bases, there was a span of 7 bases. The V gene's germline CDR1 is SNHLY and CDR2 FYNNEI.

CDR3 sequence reads: CASSLDTGSMYEQYF. For the CDR3, the DNA is TGCGCCAGCAGCTTAGACACGGGGTCAATGTACGAGCAGTACTTC. This rearrangement joins TRBV5-1 to TRBJ2-7; perhaps TRBD2 as D (5 bases). The germline V gene has CDR1 SGHRS and CDR2 YFSETQ. Trimming took off 2 bases at V and 4 bases at J, with 16 bases between the two ends. The CDR3 extends over 15 amino acids.

The chain uses TRBV6-2 or TRBV6-3 and TRBJ2-3; 8 positions agree with TRBD1. The germline CDR1 and CDR2 sequences are MNHEY and SVGEGT. The length of the CDR3 is 16 residues. Trimming cost V 2 bases and J 6 bases; bases outside gene matches: 10. In DNA, the CDR3 is TGTGCCAGCAGTTACGTGGACAGGGCCTTGGGGGATACGCAGTATTTT. It codes for CASSYVDRALGDTQYF.

J is TRBJ2-2 and V is TRBV24-1; a possible D gene is TRBD1 (5 bases). The CDR3 length is 16 residues. Germline loops: CDR1 KGHDR, CDR2 SFDVKD. V was shortened by 6 bases and J by 7 bases, with 20 bases between the two germline ends. As DNA, the CDR3 is TGTGCCACCAGTACGAGTGGAAAGGGGAAGATCGGGGAGCTGTTTTTT. Translation gives CATSTSGKGKIGELFF.

The chain carries TRBV13 and TRBJ1-2, with 8 bases lining up with TRBD1. From germline, CDR1 is PRHDT and CDR2 FYEKMQ (reference sequence). V lost 5 bases and J lost 3; bases outside the gene matches: 11. This CDR3 is 16 amino acids long. DNA for the CDR3: TGTGCCAGCAGCGGTAATGCAGGGGGCACGGACTATGGCTACACCTTC. This sequence encodes CASSGNAGGTDYGYTF.

The V gene is TRBV20-1, the J gene TRBJ2-1; 7 nucleotides align to TRBD2. This CDR3 contains 13 residues. CDR1 DFQATT and CDR2 SNEGSKA come from the germline V gene (reference sequence). V was pared by 3 bases and J by 5 bases, with 4 bases of the junction left unmatched. The CDR3 DNA follows: TGCAGTGCTAGTAGCGGGTTAAACAATGAGCAGTTCTTC. Protein product: CSASSGLNNEQFF.

The chain combines TRBV28 with TRBJ2-7; a possible D gene is TRBD1 (7 bases). Trimming left V 3 bases short and J 2 bases short, with 11 bases between. Germline lookup yields CDR1 MDHEN and CDR2 SYDVKM. The CDR3 sequence is 14 residues long. CDR3 residues: CASSLEGATYEQYF. The CDR3 DNA reads as TGTGCCAGCAGTTTGGAGGGGGCGACCTACGAGCAGTACTTC.

The V gene is TRBV29-1, the J gene TRBJ2-2; 13 bases line up with TRBD2. The CDR3 totals 15 residues. Germline CDR1 is SQVTM and CDR2 is ANQGSEA. The DNA of the CDR3 is TGCGGACTACAGGGACTAGCGGGATGGGGCGGGGAGCTGTTTTTT. As protein: CGLQGLAGWGGELFF.

The V gene is TRBV6-2 or TRBV6-3, the J gene TRBJ1-5, with a weak D call TRBD1 (6 bases). Trimming took 2 bases from V and 6 from J, leaving 11 bases between them. This CDR3 is built from 14 residues. From germline, CDR1 is MNHEY and CDR2 SVGEGT. CDR3 amino acids: CASSYGQGSQPQHF. CDR3 nucleotides: TGTGCCAGCAGTTACGGTCAGGGGTCTCAGCCCCAGCATTTT.

Only one count was recorded for this clone. The chain uses TRBV9 and TRBJ1-2; 10 bases agree with TRBD1. Germline V gene lookup returns CDR1 SGDLS and CDR2 YYNGEE. V gave up 5 bases and J gave up 8 bases; unmatched junction bases: 3. The CDR3 has 12 amino acids. CDR3 DNA sequence: TGTGCCAGCAGGGACAGGGGGGGAGGCTACACCTTC. This encodes CASRDRGGGYTF.

The chain employs TRBV27 and TRBJ2-2; D unclear. CDR1 and CDR2 (germline): MNHEY, SMNVEV (reference sequence). Trimming removed 3 bases from V and 5 bases from J, with 10 bases in between. This CDR3 contains 14 residues. The CDR3 reads CASSLPTQTGELFF. The CDR3 bases are TGTGCCAGCAGTTTGCCAACTCAAACCGGGGAGCTGTTTTTT.

This clone showed up just once. V usage is TRBV24-1 and J usage is TRBJ1-2; D unresolved. Trimming removed 9 bases from V and 8 bases from J, with 18 bases in between. The CDR3 is made up of 13 amino acids. The germline V gene has CDR1 KGHDR and CDR2 SFDVKD. This CDR3 reads CATGAGLVEGYTF. The CDR3 DNA sequence: TGTGCCACCGGAGCGGGTCTCGTGGAGGGCTACACCTTC.

This clone was seen a few times. CDR3 sequence: CASGQLNYGYTF. For the CDR3, the DNA is TGTGCCAGCGGCCAGCTTAACTATGGCTACACCTTC. The chain employs TRBV6-2 or TRBV6-3 and TRBJ1-2; the D is unclear. The CDR3 runs 12 residues. Trimming shortened V by 8 bases and J by 1 base, and 8 bases separated the two germline ends. Germline lookup yields CDR1 MNHEY and CDR2 SVGEGT.

This rearrangement joins TRBV6-2 or TRBV6-3 to TRBJ1-1, with D uncertain. In germline, CDR1 is MNHEY, CDR2 SVGEGT. Trimming cost V 5 bases and J 0 bases, with 19 bases left between them. The CDR3 totals 17 residues. This CDR3 is CASSPGYQGLMNTEAFF. CDR3 DNA sequence: TGTGCCAGCAGTCCCGGATATCAAGGACTCATGAACACTGAAGCTTTCTTT.

The chain links TRBV6-2 or TRBV6-3 to TRBJ2-7, with TRBD1 as a possible D gene (6 bases). Germline values: CDR1 MNHEY, CDR2 SVGEGT. The germline V and J ends were trimmed by 0 bases and 2 bases, with 14 bases remaining between them. This CDR3 is 16 amino acids long. The CDR3 loop is CASSYSRTGNPYEQYV. CDR3 DNA sequence: TGTGCCAGCAGTTACTCTCGAACAGGGAACCCCTACGAGCAGTACGTC.

This clone was detected a few times. V is TRBV30 and J is TRBJ2-1; D gene unclear. V lost 3 bases to trimming and J lost 0 bases, with 9 bases between them. Germline CDR1 GTSNPN, CDR2 SVGIG (reference sequence). The CDR3 has 14 residues. As DNA, the CDR3 is TGTGCCTGGAGCGACTGGAGCTCCTACAATGAGCAGTTCTTC. Translation gives CAWSDWSSYNEQFF. The whole variable domain, remainder taken from reference TRBV30 and TRBJ2-1, is SQTIHQWPATLVQPVGSPLSLECTVEGTSNPNLYWYRQAAGRGLQLLFYSVGIGQISSEVPQNLSASRPQDRQFILSSKKLLLSDSGFYLCAWSDWSSYNEQFFGPGTRLTVL.

The V call is TRBV2, the J call TRBJ1-5; D possibly corresponds to TRBD1 (6 bases). Germline CDR1 reads SNHLY; CDR2 reads FYNNEI. V lost 2 bases and J lost 7, with 12 bases in between. This CDR3 has 14 residues. The CDR3 loop reads CASSEMAGVQPQHF. The CDR3, as DNA: TGTGCCAGCAGTGAAATGGCAGGGGTCCAGCCCCAGCATTTT.

The chain is built from TRBV13 and TRBJ2-2, with TRBD2 identical over 11 bases. V dropped 3 bases and J dropped 4; count of bases not matched to a gene: 1. Germline CDR1 reads PRHDT; CDR2 reads FYEKMQ (reference sequence). The CDR3 length is 15 residues. The DNA of the CDR3 is TGTGCCAGCAGCTTCGGGACTAGCGGCACCGGGGAGCTGTTTTTT. Amino acids: CASSFGTSGTGELFF.

The rearrangement links TRBV28 to TRBJ1-2; 8 nucleotides line up with TRBD1. Looked up from germline, CDR1 is MDHEN and CDR2 is SYDVKM. This CDR3 region has 16 residues. The ends lost 2 bases at V and 7 bases at J; junction bases unmatched: 12. The chain's CDR3 is CASSLLVWSTGAGYTF. DNA for the CDR3: TGTGCCAGCAGTTTACTCGTCTGGTCGACAGGGGCTGGCTACACCTTC.

The chain has TRBV12-3 or TRBV12-4 and TRBJ2-7; no definite D call. Trimming removed 2 bases at V and 6 bases at J, with 11 bases between. The CDR3 loop spans 13 amino acids. The CDR3 DNA sequence: TGTGCCAGCAGTTTATTTTCGGGTTCCGAGCAGTACTTC. It yields the protein CASSLFSGSEQYF.

The chain employs TRBV10-3 and TRBJ2-2; 7 bases are shared with TRBD1. Germline trimming cut 10 bases from V and 4 bases from J; bases unmatched to any gene: 9. This CDR3 is built from 14 residues. Germline CDR1 ENHRY, CDR2 SYGVKD. CDR3 coding DNA: TGTGCCACCATCGCGACAGGGCTCACCGGGGAGCTGTTTTTT. Protein sequence: CATIATGLTGELFF.

This chain joins TRBV4-3 and TRBJ2-1, with D uncertain. CDR3 size: 15 residues. Trimming stripped 0 bases from V and 4 bases from J, with 10 bases between. Germline V gene data show CDR1 as LGHNA and CDR2 as YSLEER. CDR3 bases: TGCGCCAGCAGCCAAGACCGCGGCGGATACAATGAGCAGTTCTTC. It codes for CASSQDRGGYNEQFF.